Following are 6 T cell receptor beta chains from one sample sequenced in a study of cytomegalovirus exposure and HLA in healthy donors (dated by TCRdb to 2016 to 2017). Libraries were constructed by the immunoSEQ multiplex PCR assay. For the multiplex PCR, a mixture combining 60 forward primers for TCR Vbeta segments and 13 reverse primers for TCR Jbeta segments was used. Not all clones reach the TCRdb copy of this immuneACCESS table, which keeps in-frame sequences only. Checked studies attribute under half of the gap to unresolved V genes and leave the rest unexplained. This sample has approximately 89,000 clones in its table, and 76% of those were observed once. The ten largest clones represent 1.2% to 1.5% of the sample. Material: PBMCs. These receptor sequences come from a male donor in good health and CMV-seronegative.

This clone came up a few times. In DNA form, the CDR3 reads TGCGCCAGCAGTCCGGGAGCGGGTTCTAGCACAGATACGCAGTATTTT. It encodes CASSPGAGSSTDTQYF. The chain has TRBV10-1 and TRBJ2-3, with D tentatively TRBD2 (6 bases). CDR3 size: 16 residues. CDR1 is WNHNN and CDR2 is SYGVQD in the germline V gene (reference sequence). Deletions cut 5 bases from V and 0 bases from J, with 15 bases between.

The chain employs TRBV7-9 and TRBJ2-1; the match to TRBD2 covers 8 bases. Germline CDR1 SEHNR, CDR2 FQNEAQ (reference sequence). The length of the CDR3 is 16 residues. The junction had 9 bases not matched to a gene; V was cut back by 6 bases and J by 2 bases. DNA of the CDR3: TGTGCCAGCAGTGCGCGAGCGGGAGCACCCTACAATGAGCAGTTCTTC. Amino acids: CASSARAGAPYNEQFF.

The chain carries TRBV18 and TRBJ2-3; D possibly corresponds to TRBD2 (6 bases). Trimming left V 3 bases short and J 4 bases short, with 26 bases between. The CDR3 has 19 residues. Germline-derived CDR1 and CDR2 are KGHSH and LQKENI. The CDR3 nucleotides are TGTGCCAGCTCACCCCTCCATCATGTCCGGGAGCCCCGCGCAGATACGCAGTATTTT. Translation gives CASSPLHHVREPRADTQYF.

For the CDR3, the DNA is TGTGCCAGCACTTTAGCGGGAGGGGTAGAGACCCAGTACTTC. Residues: CASTLAGGVETQYF. V gene TRBV6-6 combines with J gene TRBJ2-5, with 11 bases identical to TRBD2. The trim removed 7 bases at V and 4 bases at J, leaving 5 bases unmatched. The CDR3 runs to 14 residues. Per the germline V gene, CDR1 is MNHNY and CDR2 is SVGAGI (reference sequence).

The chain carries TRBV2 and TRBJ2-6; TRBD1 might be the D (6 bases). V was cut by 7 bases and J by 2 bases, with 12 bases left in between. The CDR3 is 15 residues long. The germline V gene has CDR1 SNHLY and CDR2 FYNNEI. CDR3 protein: CASTVQGTGANVLTF. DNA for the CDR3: TGTGCCAGCACCGTTCAGGGGACTGGGGCCAACGTCCTGACTTTC.

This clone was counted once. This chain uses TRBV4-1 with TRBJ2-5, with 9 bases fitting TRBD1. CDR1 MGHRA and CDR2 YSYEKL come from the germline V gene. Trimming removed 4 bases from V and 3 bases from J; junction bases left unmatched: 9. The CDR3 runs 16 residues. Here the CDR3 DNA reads TGCGCCAGCAGCCCAGGATTTGGGACAGGGAAAGAGACCCAGTACTTC. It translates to CASSPGFGTGKETQYF.